This entry features one T cell receptor beta chain sequence. The assay was immunoSEQ multiplex PCR, and TCRdb's table has in-frame clones only and misses some. This table has about 200,000 clones, approximately 80% appearing once. The record originates from a study of blood T cell repertoires in COVID-19. Trimming took 3 bases from V and 4 from J, leaving 9 bases between them. The CDR3 has 13 residues. Germline-derived CDR1 and CDR2 are SGHTA and FQGTGA. The sequence was obtained from a woman aged 40 to 49 with acute COVID-19. The sample was PBMCs or T cells enriched from blood (not recorded which). The chain uses TRBV7-3 and TRBJ2-5, with D uncertain. The CDR3: CASSFSRSETQYF. In DNA form, the CDR3 reads TGTGCCAGCAGCTTCTCGCGATCAGAGACCCAGTACTTC.